The clone carrying this TCR beta chain has only one observation. Its matching antigen is unknown. The sample originates from a study of cytomegalovirus exposure and HLA in healthy donors. The study, taken as a whole, reports: Presence/absence analysis assumed near-uniform sequencing depth across donors. Among TCR sequences, most were rare, though some public TCRs appeared in many donors.

PCR primers comprised 60 Vbeta and 13 Jbeta primers. Sequenced by immunoSEQ multiplex PCR; TCRdb stores in-frame clones only, minus some. The sample lists roughly 180,000 clones, about 80% occurring once. Trimming took 5 bases from V and 3 from J; bases not matched to a gene: 13. CDR3 size: 16 residues. Per the germline V gene, CDR1 is LNHNV and CDR2 is YYDKDF (reference sequence). The clonotype was recovered from a man between 25 and 39 years old in good health and CMV-seropositive. V is TRBV15 and J is TRBJ2-7; 7 bases are shared with TRBD2. Sequencing was performed on PBMCs. This chain's CDR3 is CATSQSVLGGYYEQYF. In DNA, the CDR3 is TGTGCCACCAGCCAGAGTGTCCTCGGGGGGTACTACGAGCAGTACTTC.